This section outlines one T cell receptor (beta chain) sequence together with its context. Its antigen is undetermined. Being one base from a much bigger clone, this may be a read error. RNA was extracted from bulk tissue without any cell sorting. The CDR3 is made up of 15 amino acids. The V end lost 2 bases, the J end lost 7 bases, and 20 bases lay between the germline ends. The germline gives CDR1 DFQATT, CDR2 SNEGSKA (reference sequence). These data originate in a study of tumor and adjacent non-tumor tissue in lung cancer. At the level of the study: Stage I to III disease affected some 11 men and roughly 5 women aged roughly 30 to 80. Notes on the study in general: Normal lung showed higher cumulative top 100 clone frequency than tumor.

A modified ARM-PCR protocol with three rounds of nested PCR amplified TCRbeta. TCRdb re-called the multiplex PCR reads through MiXCR, storing one row per CDR3 protein. The sample lists about 120,000 distinct CDR3 sequences; 66% were seen once. The V gene is TRBV20-1, the J gene TRBJ1-1; the D is unclear. Sequenced sample: lung tumor tissue. This TCR was sampled from a man aged 25-45 years with non-small cell lung cancer. The CDR3 reads CSARSPDVGNVEAFF. As DNA, the CDR3 is TGCAGTGCTAGATCACCCGATGTGGGGAATGTTGAAGCTTTCTTT.